This TCR beta chain derives from a study of control samples from healthy donors and cancer patients. The method was immunoSEQ multiplex PCR; TCRdb's version includes in-frame clones alone and lacks a portion of them. The repertoire holds under 70,000 clones, with over 75% as singletons. V was shortened by 6 bases and J by 0 bases, with 9 bases between the two germline ends. Per germline, CDR1 SNHLY and CDR2 FYNNEI. This CDR3 region has 13 residues. Sequenced: PBMCs. This TCR was recovered from a woman aged 45-59 years with colorectal cancer. The chain couples TRBV2 to TRBJ2-7; no firm D call. The CDR3 sequence: CASRDTFSYEQYF. The CDR3 DNA reads TGTGCCAGCAGGGATACTTTCTCCTACGAGCAGTACTTC. Complete variable domain (other parts from reference TRBV2 and TRBJ2-7): EPEVTQTPSHQVTQMGQEVILRCVPISNHLYFYWYRQILGQKVEFLVSFYNNEISEKSEIFDDQFSVERPDGSNFTLKIRSTKLEDSAMYFCASRDTFSYEQYFGPGTRLTVT.